This T cell receptor beta chain was found in a study of T cells in Graves' hyperthyroidism and ophthalmopathy. Regarding this clonotype: Germline is not matched at one junction end, which may reflect a read error.

Clinical symptoms, serum thyroxine and TRAb, thyroid ultrasound and orbital computed tomography together formed the diagnostic basis. RNA transcripts provided the source from which TCR beta CDR3 regions were amplified. An initial round of RT-PCR targeting the TCR CDR3 relied on the HTBI primer set. In TCRdb, the multiplex PCR reads were re-called with MiXCR into one record per CDR3 protein. The top ten hold 8.9% of the sample, which has about 840,000 distinct CDR3 sequences, 38% seen once. Per the germline V gene, CDR1 is SGHRS and CDR2 is YFSETQ. The CDR3 has 15 residues. Sequenced sample: blood. The gene calls are TRBV5-1 and TRBJ2-7; possible D gene TRBD2, 6 bases. This receptor was taken from a man aged 18 to 35 with Graves' hyperthyroidism. CDR3 in DNA: TGTGCCAGCAGCCAAGATTGGGGGACTGGAACGAAGCAGTACTTC. This encodes CASSQDWGTGTKQYF.